The rows below give T cell receptor beta chains drawn from one sample of a study of cytomegalovirus exposure and HLA in healthy donors. Assay used: immunoSEQ multiplex PCR; TCRdb lists only in-frame clones, some missing. The data show some 140,000 clones, about three quarters seen once. Sequencing input: PBMCs. These receptor sequences come from a male donor in good health and CMV-seropositive. Each CDR3 is given with its conserved first and last residue. The D gene is left open where the match is weak. Clone size is shown for a subset of rows, as once, few, many or a class of expanded clone.

CDR3aa,CDR3nt,d_gene,abundance,v_gene,j_gene
CASSHPGQGAYEQYF,TGCGCCAGCAGCCATCCGGGACAGGGGGCTTACGAGCAGTACTTC,TRBD1,NA,TRBV4-1,TRBJ2-7
CSSTRTGGNEKLFF,TGTTCCAGCACCAGGACAGGGGGGAATGAAAAACTGTTTTTT,TRBD1,NA,TRBV7-9,TRBJ1-4
CASSLTGTSGIEQFF,TGTGCCAGCAGCTTAACCGGGACTAGCGGAATCGAGCAGTTCTTC,TRBD2,NA,TRBV7-9,TRBJ2-1
CASSFIPGTPNRYGYTF,TGTGCCAGCAGTTTCATCCCCGGGACACCGAACCGCTATGGCTACACCTTC,NA,once,TRBV7-8,TRBJ1-2
CASSYRTESTEAFF,TGTGCCAGCAGTTACCGGACAGAGTCCACTGAAGCTTTCTTT,NA,NA,TRBV6-5,TRBJ1-1
CASSARTGVETQYF,TGTGCCAGCAGCGCTAGGACAGGGGTAGAGACCCAGTACTTC,TRBD1,once,TRBV11-2,TRBJ2-5
CASSLWTGTHEQYF,TGTGCCAGCAGCTTATGGACAGGGACCCACGAGCAGTACTTC,TRBD1,NA,TRBV7-2,TRBJ2-7
CASSQDAGGPSTDTQYF,TGCGCCAGCAGCCAAGATGCGGGGGGACCTAGCACAGATACGCAGTATTTT,TRBD2,NA,TRBV4-1,TRBJ2-3
CASSEWATASNQPQHF,TGTGCCAGCAGTGAGTGGGCGACAGCTAGCAATCAGCCCCAGCATTTT,NA,NA,TRBV2,TRBJ1-5
CASSRFQTGRYEQYF,TGTGCCAGCAGCCGATTCCAGACAGGGAGGTACGAGCAGTACTTC,NA,NA,TRBV6-5,TRBJ2-7
CASSSTGNYGYTF,TGTGCCAGCAGCTCGACAGGGAACTATGGCTACACCTTC,TRBD1,NA,TRBV7-9,TRBJ1-2
CAISGRAGGENEQFF,TGTGCCATCAGCGGAAGAGCGGGCGGGGAAAATGAGCAGTTCTTC,NA,few,TRBV10-3,TRBJ2-1
CASSAVPTVEAFF,TGTGCCAGTAGCGCTGTCCCCACGGTTGAAGCTTTCTTT,NA,NA,TRBV19,TRBJ1-1
CASSQGVLSAQGPLRAGYTF,TGCGCCAGCAGCCAAGGGGTTCTAAGCGCCCAGGGGCCGCTAAGGGCTGGCTACACCTTC,NA,NA,TRBV4-1,TRBJ1-2
CASSPDDSGTYNEQFF,TGTGCCAGCAGCCCCGATGATAGCGGCACCTACAATGAGCAGTTCTTC,NA,once,TRBV9,TRBJ2-1
CASSRPSRPYEQYF,TGTGCCAGCAGCCGCCCTAGCCGCCCCTACGAGCAGTACTTC,NA,NA,TRBV5-6,TRBJ2-7
CASSPGSSGTGELFF,TGTGCCAGCAGCCCGGGGAGTAGCGGAACCGGGGAGCTGTTTTTT,NA,NA,TRBV11-3,TRBJ2-2
CASSMGRDRNHSGNTIYF,TGTGCCAGTAGTATGGGCCGGGACAGGAATCACTCTGGAAACACCATATATTTT,TRBD1,few,TRBV19,TRBJ1-3
CASSPGGRTYEQYF,TGTGCCAGCAGCCCAGGGGGCAGGACCTACGAGCAGTACTTC,TRBD1,NA,TRBV7-2,TRBJ2-7
CASSSGDYAKNIQYF,TGTGCCAGCAGCTCTGGGGACTATGCCAAAAACATTCAGTACTTC,TRBD2,NA,TRBV5-6,TRBJ2-4
CASSQTEENTIYF,TGTGCCAGCTCTCAGACAGAGGAAAACACCATATATTTT,NA,NA,TRBV18,TRBJ1-3
CATSADREGYNEQFF,TGTGCCACCAGCGCGGACAGGGAGGGATACAATGAGCAGTTCTTC,NA,NA,TRBV15,TRBJ2-1
CASSIYTSILNEQYF,TGTGCCAGTAGTATATATACTAGTATTCTGAACGAGCAGTACTTC,NA,NA,TRBV19,TRBJ2-7
CASSLTGYEQYF,TGTGCCAGCAGTTTAACCGGCTACGAGCAGTACTTC,NA,NA,TRBV28,TRBJ2-7
CASRSRGRDFHYEQYF,TGTGCCAGCAGGTCCCGCGGGAGGGACTTTCACTACGAGCAGTACTTC,TRBD2,NA,TRBV7-2,TRBJ2-7
CASSLDVPGTVKLFF,TGTGCCAGCAGCTTAGACGTCCCCGGGACAGTAAAGCTGTTTTTT,TRBD1,NA,TRBV7-8,TRBJ2-2
CASRHSEEANEKLFF,TGTGCCAGCAGGCATTCGGAAGAGGCTAATGAAAAACTGTTTTTT,NA,NA,TRBV7-9,TRBJ1-4
CASSGTGGTGYGYTF,TGTGCCAGCAGCGGGACTGGCGGGACCGGCTATGGCTACACCTTC,NA,NA,TRBV7-9,TRBJ1-2
CASSLGQGSEKLFF,TGTGCCAGCAGCTTGGGACAGGGGAGTGAAAAACTGTTTTTT,TRBD1,NA,TRBV9,TRBJ1-4
CASAMGVSGGTDTQYF,TGTGCTAGTGCCATGGGGGTTAGCGGGGGCACAGATACGCAGTATTTT,TRBD2,NA,TRBV12-5,TRBJ2-3
CASYTKPAGVETQYF,TGTGCCAGTTACACTAAACCGGCCGGAGTGGAGACCCAGTACTTC,NA,NA,TRBV27,TRBJ2-5
CASSMGQGGSPLHF,TGTGCCAGCTCGATGGGACAGGGCGGATCACCCCTCCACTTT,TRBD1,NA,TRBV6-5,TRBJ1-6
CASSLPGATYEQYF,TGTGCCAGTAGTCTCCCGGGAGCAACCTACGAGCAGTACTTC,NA,NA,TRBV19,TRBJ2-7
CASKPDRGGNEQFF,TGCGCCAGCAAACCCGACAGGGGGGGTAATGAGCAGTTCTTC,TRBD1,NA,TRBV5-1,TRBJ2-1
CASIQQGTNTEAFF,TGTGCCAGCATCCAACAGGGTACGAACACTGAAGCTTTCTTT,NA,once,TRBV5-6,TRBJ1-1
CASSWELANYGYTF,TGTGCCAGCAGCTGGGAGTTAGCTAACTATGGCTACACCTTC,NA,NA,TRBV5-8,TRBJ1-2
CASSLVANEQFF,TGTGCCAGCAGCTTAGTAGCCAATGAGCAGTTCTTC,NA,NA,TRBV11-2,TRBJ2-1
CASSLAGGGPRQETQYF,TGCGCCAGCAGCTTGGCCGGGGGGGGCCCTCGACAAGAGACCCAGTACTTC,TRBD2,NA,TRBV5-1,TRBJ2-5
CASSEVSTIDYGYTF,TGTGCCAGCAGTGAAGTGTCGACAATAGACTATGGCTACACCTTC,NA,NA,TRBV2,TRBJ1-2
CASSFAGQDNEKLFF,TGTGCCAGCAGCTTTGCTGGACAGGATAATGAAAAACTGTTTTTT,TRBD1,NA,TRBV7-2,TRBJ1-4
CASTELSSGILGDEQFF,TGCGCCAGCACGGAGCTCAGTAGCGGGATTTTGGGAGATGAGCAGTTCTTC,TRBD2,NA,TRBV5-1,TRBJ2-1
CASRGTGGSLDGYTF,TGTGCCAGCAGGGGGACAGGGGGTTCTCTGGATGGCTACACCTTC,TRBD1,NA,TRBV9,TRBJ1-2
CASSLVWGLAVSSTDTQYF,TGTGCCAGCAGCTTAGTTTGGGGACTAGCGGTCTCTAGCACAGATACGCAGTATTTT,TRBD2,few,TRBV11-2,TRBJ2-3
CASSMTRQDSTGELFF,TGTGCCAGCAGCATGACGCGACAGGACTCAACCGGGGAGCTGTTTTTT,NA,NA,TRBV7-9,TRBJ2-2
CASSTGTGVSGANVLTF,TGTGCCAGCTCAACCGGGACAGGAGTCTCTGGGGCCAACGTCCTGACTTTC,TRBD1,NA,TRBV18,TRBJ2-6
CASSLTGSGGDGYTF,TGTGCCAGCAGCTTAACGGGGTCGGGGGGTGACGGCTACACCTTC,NA,NA,TRBV7-3,TRBJ1-2
CASSYDRGGYEQYF,TGTGCCAGCAGCTATGACAGGGGAGGCTACGAGCAGTACTTC,TRBD1,NA,TRBV7-2,TRBJ2-7